Below are 27 T cell receptor beta chains sequenced from a single sample in a study of T cell responses to AZD1222 COVID-19 vaccine. Sequencing used immunoSEQ multiplex PCR; TCRdb keeps in-frame clones, though not all of them. This table holds around 110,000 clones, 90% found once. Sequences were derived from peripheral blood, sampled 28 days after the second AZD1222 dose. Receptors originate from an adult who received the AZD1222 COVID-19 vaccine.

As concerns this clone: The sample has other DNA sequences that encode this CDR3 too. This chain joins TRBV19 and TRBJ2-5; D unclear. This CDR3 spans 12 amino acids. Germline-derived CDR1 and CDR2 are LNHDA and SQIVND (reference sequence). Trimming removed 3 bases from V and 4 bases from J, with 6 bases in between. In DNA form, the CDR3 reads TGTGCCAGTAGTATTTTGGGAGAGACCCAGTACTTC. This sequence encodes CASSILGETQYF. Full variable domain (missing parts from reference TRBV19 and TRBJ2-5): DGGITQSPKYLFRKEGQNVTLSCEQNLNHDAMYWYRQDPGQGLRLIYYSQIVNDFQKGDIAEGYSVSREKKESFPLTVTSAQKNPTAFYLCASSILGETQYFGPGTRLLVL.

This rearrangement joins TRBV4-3 to TRBJ2-7; 9 nucleotides align to TRBD2. Trimming cost V 3 bases and J 0 bases; bases outside gene matches: 6. CDR1 is LGHNA, CDR2 YSLEER, per germline. The CDR3 is 16 residues long. CDR3 amino acids: CASSQDLAGSSYEQYF. The DNA for the CDR3 is TGCGCCAGCAGCCAGGATCTAGCGGGGAGCTCCTACGAGCAGTACTTC.

The V gene is TRBV5-8, the J gene TRBJ2-7, with D hard to call. There are 12 residues in the CDR3. V lost 6 bases and J lost 8, with 15 bases in between. The germline CDR1 and CDR2 sequences are SGHTS and YDEGEE. This CDR3 is CASNRLSGQQYF. The CDR3 nucleotides read TGTGCCAGCAATCGTCTCAGTGGGCAGCAGTACTTC.

The V call is TRBV11-3, the J call TRBJ2-6; D is perhaps TRBD2 (6 bases). V was trimmed by 4 bases and J by 4 bases, leaving 11 bases between them. Germline CDR1 reads SGHNT; CDR2 reads YENEEA. This CDR3 is built from 15 residues. The CDR3 DNA follows: TGTGCCAGCAGCTCCGGGACTGCCGGGGCCAACGTCCTGACTTTC. It codes for CASSSGTAGANVLTF.

CDR3 nucleotides: TGTGCCTGGAGTGTACGGGGACACCCTGGGGGAGGAAACACCATATATTTT. It codes for CAWSVRGHPGGGNTIYF. This chain links TRBV30 with TRBJ1-3; maybe TRBD1 (6 bases). The CDR3 sequence is 17 residues long. Germline CDR1 and CDR2: GTSNPN and SVGIG (reference sequence). The ends were cut back, 0 bases at V and 4 bases at J, with 19 bases in the middle.

The rearrangement joins TRBV6-5 to TRBJ1-2, with D perhaps TRBD1 (6 bases). Germline V gene sequence: CDR1 MNHEY, CDR2 SVGAGI. This CDR3 region has 16 residues. V was shortened by 2 bases and J by 7 bases, with 20 bases between the two germline ends. In DNA form, the CDR3 reads TGTGCCAGCAGTTACACCAACTACAGGGCCAGTGGTGGCTACACCTTC. Translation: CASSYTNYRASGGYTF.

The chain joins TRBV10-3 to TRBJ1-4, with 11 bases that match TRBD1. CDR3 length: 15 residues. Germline values: CDR1 ENHRY, CDR2 SYGVKD. Unmatched junction bases numbered 3, after V lost 2 bases and J lost 7 bases. The CDR3, as DNA: TGTGCCATCAGTGAGCTGGGACAGGGGGTTGAAAAACTGTTTTTT. Protein: CAISELGQGVEKLFF.

The chain uses TRBV11-1 and TRBJ2-1; weak D call: TRBD2 (6 bases). V shed 7 bases and J shed 7 bases, with 17 bases lying between them. Germline V CDR1 and CDR2: SGHAT, FQDESV (reference sequence). The CDR3 consists of 14 residues. CDR3 residues: CASTPGLGRNEQFF. The CDR3 DNA sequence: TGTGCCAGCACCCCGGGGCTGGGGAGGAATGAGCAGTTCTTC.

J is TRBJ1-1 and V is TRBV10-2, with no clear D. Trimming cost V 2 bases and J 10 bases, with 20 bases left between them. The germline gives CDR1 WSHSY, CDR2 SAAADI. CDR3 length: 15 residues. The CDR3 loop is CASSEPGLGKESAFF. In nucleotides, the CDR3 is TGCGCCAGCAGTGAGCCCGGGTTGGGGAAGGAGTCAGCTTTCTTT.

The rearrangement joins TRBV10-1 to TRBJ1-3; no firm D call. The CDR3 has 13 amino acids. In germline, CDR1 is WNHNN, CDR2 SYGVQD (reference sequence). V was trimmed by 7 bases and J by 2 bases, leaving 9 bases between them. The CDR3 region is CASTFRAGNTIYF. As DNA, the CDR3 is TGCGCCAGCACCTTCCGGGCTGGAAACACCATATATTTT.

This rearrangement joins TRBV5-1 to TRBJ1-3; D is uncertain. The V end lost 4 bases, the J end lost 3 bases, and 8 bases lay between the germline ends. Germline lookup yields CDR1 SGHRS and CDR2 YFSETQ. The CDR3 totals 13 residues. The CDR3 coding sequence is TGCGCCAGCAGCGGAACGGTTGGAAACACCATATATTTT. It translates to CASSGTVGNTIYF. The full variable domain, rest sourced from reference TRBV5-1 and TRBJ1-3, is KAGVTQTPRYLIKTRGQQVTLSCSPISGHRSVSWYQQTPGQGLQFLFEYFSETQRNKGNFPGRFSGRQFSNSRSEMNVSTLELGDSALYLCASSGTVGNTIYFGEGSWLTVV.

This clone was counted once. The gene calls are TRBV27 and TRBJ1-4; D is unresolved. The V gene's germline CDR1 is MNHEY and CDR2 SMNVEV (reference sequence). Trimming pared 1 base from V and 7 bases from J, leaving 10 bases between. CDR3 size: 14 residues. The CDR3 region has the DNA TGTGCCAGCAGTTTATGGGCAGGCGGTGAAAAACTGTTTTTT. Its protein is CASSLWAGGEKLFF.

The chain has TRBV4-3 and TRBJ2-1, with 11 bases lining up with TRBD1. Per germline, CDR1 LGHNA and CDR2 YSLEER. V gave up 0 bases and J gave up 7 bases; unmatched junction bases: 2. This CDR3 is built from 15 residues. The CDR3 here is CASSQEGQGGNEQFF. The DNA of the CDR3 is TGCGCCAGCAGCCAAGAGGGACAGGGGGGGAATGAGCAGTTCTTC.

This sequence joins TRBV19 and TRBJ1-3; the D gene is possibly TRBD1 (6 bases). Trimming cost V 5 bases and J 4 bases, with 21 bases left between them. CDR1 is LNHDA, CDR2 SQIVND, per germline (reference sequence). The CDR3 is made up of 17 amino acids. The CDR3 sequence is CASSLQRGKSGGNTIYF. The CDR3 bases are TGTGCCAGTAGTCTACAAAGGGGGAAAAGCGGCGGAAACACCATATATTTT.

V is TRBV6-5 and J is TRBJ1-5; D perhaps matches TRBD1 (6 bases). Germline CDR1 is MNHEY and CDR2 is SVGAGI. The V gene lost 6 bases and the J gene lost 2 bases, with 14 bases spanning the gap. This CDR3 spans 15 amino acids. CDR3 coding DNA: TGTGCCAGCAGGGGGGCAGGTGTTGGCAATCAGCCCCAGCATTTT. It codes for CASRGAGVGNQPQHF.

This chain connects TRBV2 to TRBJ1-2; 7 positions agree with TRBD1. From germline, CDR1 is SNHLY and CDR2 FYNNEI. CDR3 size: 13 residues. J lost 2 bases, V lost 7 bases, and 4 bases had no gene match. The CDR3 DNA sequence: TGTGCCAGCACTCAGACAGGGAACTATGGCTACACCTTC. Translated: CASTQTGNYGYTF.

This clone was picked up one time. V is TRBV3-1 (or the pseudogene TRBV3-2) and J is TRBJ1-5; 10 nucleotides align to TRBD1. The V gene's germline CDR1 is LGHDT and CDR2 YNNKEL (reference sequence). Trimming took 0 bases from V and 6 from J; bases not matched to a gene: 2. The CDR3 sequence is 15 residues long. Here the CDR3 reads CASSQDGQGGQPQHF. The CDR3 DNA reads TGTGCCAGCAGCCAAGATGGACAGGGGGGTCAGCCCCAGCATTTT.

This rearrangement joins TRBV6-5 to TRBJ1-1; D ambiguous. The CDR3 totals 15 residues. Germline CDR1 reads MNHEY; CDR2 reads SVGAGI. V was shortened by 4 bases and J by 3 bases, with 15 bases between the two germline ends. CDR3 loop: CASSSLPGRYTEAFF. CDR3 sequence (DNA): TGTGCCAGCAGTTCCCTTCCGGGAAGGTACACTGAAGCTTTCTTT.

The chain combines TRBV4-2 with TRBJ2-7; 8 bases agree with TRBD1. CDR1 is LGHNA and CDR2 is YNFKEQ in the germline V gene. Losses at the gene ends were 3 bases for V and 6 bases for J; bases not matched to a gene: 7. CDR3 length: 14 residues. Here the CDR3 reads CASSQGTGGGEQYF. In DNA form, the CDR3 reads TGTGCCAGCAGCCAGGGGACAGGAGGGGGCGAGCAGTACTTC.

With respect to this clone: The sample holds other DNA sequences that translate to the same CDR3. The rearrangement uses TRBV6-5 and TRBJ2-1; TRBD2 agrees at 13 bases. After removal of 6 bases from V and 4 bases from J, the junction contained 3 bases not matched to a gene. Germline V lookup: CDR1 MNHEY, CDR2 SVGAGI. There are 15 residues in the CDR3. The DNA for the CDR3 is TGTGCCAGCAGACTAGCGGGGGGGACATACAATGAGCAGTTCTTC. The encoded protein is CASRLAGGTYNEQFF.

The chain employs TRBV5-1 and TRBJ2-1, with D possibly TRBD2 on 6 matching bases. Germline V gives CDR1 SGHRS, CDR2 YFSETQ. CDR3 size: 14 residues. V lost 1 base, J lost 3 bases, and 8 bases lay in between. The CDR3 DNA reads TGCGCCAGCAGCTTGTGGCGGGGCTACAATGAGCAGTTCTTC. Its protein is CASSLWRGYNEQFF.

The genes are TRBV19 and TRBJ1-6, with D tentatively TRBD1 (5 bases). V was shortened by 4 bases and J by 10 bases, with 23 bases between the two germline ends. Germline CDR1 reads LNHDA; CDR2 reads SQIVND (reference sequence). The length of the CDR3 is 17 residues. The CDR3 region has the DNA TGTGCCAGTAGTAGGGGCCCGGAGGTTACCGTTGTCTCACCCCTCCACTTT. Translated, it gives CASSRGPEVTVVSPLHF.

As regards this clone: The same CDR3 is also encoded by other DNA sequences in this sample. The chain is built from TRBV6-1 and TRBJ1-2; D is undetermined. The CDR3 extends over 13 amino acids. V was trimmed by 2 bases and J by 5 bases, leaving 9 bases between them. Per germline, CDR1 MNHNS and CDR2 SASEGT. DNA for the CDR3: TGTGCCAGCAGTGAATTACGGGGTTATGGCTACACCTTC. Its protein product is CASSELRGYGYTF.

J is TRBJ1-4 and V is TRBV6-2 or TRBV6-3; D may be TRBD1 (6 bases). In germline, CDR1 is MNHEY, CDR2 SVGEGT. The CDR3 has 15 amino acids. V shed 5 bases and J shed 0 bases, with 10 bases lying between them. The CDR3 bases are TGTGCCAGCAGTGACGCAGGGGCAACTAATGAAAAACTGTTTTTT. Protein sequence: CASSDAGATNEKLFF.

The V call is TRBV5-1, the J call TRBJ2-1, with 8 positions matching TRBD1. The CDR3 covers 15 residues. Trimming removed 0 bases from V and 6 bases from J; junction bases left unmatched: 5. Looked up from germline, CDR1 is SGHRS and CDR2 is YFSETQ. CDR3 protein: CASSLAGTGLNEQFF. CDR3 DNA sequence: TGCGCCAGCAGCTTGGCCGGGACAGGTCTCAATGAGCAGTTCTTC.

The chain links TRBV9 to TRBJ2-1; maybe TRBD2 (5 bases). The length of the CDR3 is 16 residues. Germline lookup yields CDR1 SGDLS and CDR2 YYNGEE. Deletions cut 3 bases from V and 0 bases from J, with 13 bases between. In DNA, the CDR3 is TGTGCCAGCAGCGAAACTAGTCCGAGCTCCTACAATGAGCAGTTCTTC. Amino acid sequence: CASSETSPSSYNEQFF.

The J gene is TRBJ2-7, the V gene TRBV4-3; 10 nucleotides agree with TRBD2. V lost 0 bases to trimming and J lost 4 bases; unmatched junction nucleotides: 6. Looked up from germline, CDR1 is LGHNA and CDR2 is YSLEER. The CDR3 is made up of 16 amino acids. CDR3 protein: CASSQDPSGGPYEQYF. CDR3 in DNA: TGCGCCAGCAGCCAAGATCCTAGCGGGGGTCCATACGAGCAGTACTTC.